What follows describes a single TCR beta chain. Its antigen is not identified. There are 14 residues in the CDR3. V was pared by 10 bases and J by 6 bases, with 21 bases between. Germline V gene data show CDR1 as MGHDK and CDR2 as SYGVNS. The sample is drawn from a study of cytomegalovirus exposure and HLA in healthy donors. Overall study results and limits: Rare TCR sequences dominated, though some public TCRs recurred in many donors.

The PCR employed 60 Vbeta primers together with 13 Jbeta primers. The repertoire was sequenced with immunoSEQ multiplex PCR; TCRdb's copy has only in-frame clones and lacks some. The sample shows around 90,000 clones, about 85% of them seen only once. The sequenced sample consisted of PBMCs. This chain links TRBV25-1 with TRBJ1-1; maybe TRBD1 (6 bases). This TCR derives from a man aged 35 to 55 in good health and CMV-seropositive. The CDR3 loop reads CATQTNIQGAEAFF. In nucleotides, the CDR3 is TGTGCCACCCAAACGAACATACAGGGCGCTGAAGCTTTCTTT.